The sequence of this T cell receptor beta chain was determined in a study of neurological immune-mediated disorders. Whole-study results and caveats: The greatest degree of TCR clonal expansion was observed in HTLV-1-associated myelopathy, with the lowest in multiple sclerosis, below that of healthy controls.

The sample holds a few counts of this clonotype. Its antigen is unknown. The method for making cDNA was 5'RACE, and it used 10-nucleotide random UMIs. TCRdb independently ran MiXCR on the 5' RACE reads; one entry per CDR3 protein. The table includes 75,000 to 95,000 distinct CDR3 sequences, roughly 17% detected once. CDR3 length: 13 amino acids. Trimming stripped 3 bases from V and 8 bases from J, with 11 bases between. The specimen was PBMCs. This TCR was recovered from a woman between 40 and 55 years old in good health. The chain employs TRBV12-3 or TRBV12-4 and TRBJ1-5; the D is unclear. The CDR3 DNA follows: TGTGCCAGCAGTTTCTGGGATCGGGAGCCCCAGCATTTT. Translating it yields CASSFWDREPQHF.